The clone carrying this T cell receptor (beta chain) occurred many times. Antigen: not known. V was cut by 1 base and J by 2 bases, with 8 bases left in between. The germline gives CDR1 SGHTA, CDR2 FQGTGA. The CDR3 extends over 14 amino acids. This sample is part of a study of neurological immune-mediated disorders. Study-wide results and limits: With the multiple sclerosis repertoire cluster, neither clinical nor MRI features showed any association.

TCRdb passed the 5' RACE reads through MiXCR, listing each CDR3 protein once. The repertoire holds tens of thousands of distinct CDR3 sequences, 3% to 4% seen once, with 2.2% in the top ten. The sequencing input was PBMCs. The chain uses TRBV7-3 and TRBJ1-2, with D possibly being TRBD1 (5 bases). This receptor was identified in a man between 25 and 39 years old with multiple sclerosis. The DNA of the CDR3 is TGTGCCAGCAGCTTAATCCCAGGGAACTATGGCTACACCTTC. It is translated as CASSLIPGNYGYTF.